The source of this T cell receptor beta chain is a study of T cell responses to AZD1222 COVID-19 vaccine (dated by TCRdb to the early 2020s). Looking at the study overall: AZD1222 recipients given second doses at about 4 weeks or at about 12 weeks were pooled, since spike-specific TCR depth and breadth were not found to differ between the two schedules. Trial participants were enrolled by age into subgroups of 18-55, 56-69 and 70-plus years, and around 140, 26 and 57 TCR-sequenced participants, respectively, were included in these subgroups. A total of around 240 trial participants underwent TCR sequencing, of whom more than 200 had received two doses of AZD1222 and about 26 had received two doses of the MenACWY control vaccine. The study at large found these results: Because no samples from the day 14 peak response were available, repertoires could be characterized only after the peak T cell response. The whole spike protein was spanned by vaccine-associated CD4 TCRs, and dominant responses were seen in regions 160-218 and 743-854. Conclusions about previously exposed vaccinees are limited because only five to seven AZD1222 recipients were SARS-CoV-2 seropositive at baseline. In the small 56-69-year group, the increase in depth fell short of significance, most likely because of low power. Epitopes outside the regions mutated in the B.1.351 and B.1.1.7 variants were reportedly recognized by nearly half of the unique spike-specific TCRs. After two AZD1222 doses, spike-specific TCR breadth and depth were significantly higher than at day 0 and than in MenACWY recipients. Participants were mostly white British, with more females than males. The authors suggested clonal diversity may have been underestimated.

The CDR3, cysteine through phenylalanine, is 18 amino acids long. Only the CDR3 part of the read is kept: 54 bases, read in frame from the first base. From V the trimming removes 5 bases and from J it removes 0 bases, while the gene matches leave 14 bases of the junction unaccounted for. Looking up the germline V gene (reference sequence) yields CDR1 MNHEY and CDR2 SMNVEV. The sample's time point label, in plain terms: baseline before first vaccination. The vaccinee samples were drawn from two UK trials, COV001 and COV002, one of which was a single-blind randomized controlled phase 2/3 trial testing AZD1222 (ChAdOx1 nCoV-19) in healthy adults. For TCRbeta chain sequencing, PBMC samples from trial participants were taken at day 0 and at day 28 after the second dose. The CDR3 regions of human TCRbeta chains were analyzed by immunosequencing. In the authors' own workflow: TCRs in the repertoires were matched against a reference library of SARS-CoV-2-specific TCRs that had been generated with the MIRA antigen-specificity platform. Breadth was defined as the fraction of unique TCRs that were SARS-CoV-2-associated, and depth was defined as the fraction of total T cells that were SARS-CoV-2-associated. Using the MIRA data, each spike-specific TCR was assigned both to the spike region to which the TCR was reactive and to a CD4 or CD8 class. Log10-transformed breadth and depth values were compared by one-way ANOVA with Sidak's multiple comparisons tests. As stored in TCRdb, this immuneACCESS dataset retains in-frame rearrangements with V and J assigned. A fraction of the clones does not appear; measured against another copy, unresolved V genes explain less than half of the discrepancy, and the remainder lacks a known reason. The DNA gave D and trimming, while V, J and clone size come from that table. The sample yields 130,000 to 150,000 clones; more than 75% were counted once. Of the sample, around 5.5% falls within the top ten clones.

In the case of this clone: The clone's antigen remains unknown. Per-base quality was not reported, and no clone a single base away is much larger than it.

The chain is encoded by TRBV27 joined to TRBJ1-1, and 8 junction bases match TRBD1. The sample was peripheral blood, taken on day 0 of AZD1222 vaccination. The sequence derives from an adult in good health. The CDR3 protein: CASSLNPQTGAMNTEAFF. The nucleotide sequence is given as TGTGCCAGCAGTCTGAATCCTCAGACAGGGGCCATGAACACTGAAGCTTTCTTT.